Reported below is one T cell receptor beta chain. The antigen is unknown. Assay: immunoSEQ multiplex PCR; the TCRdb copy retains only in-frame clones and omits some. The sample consists of 120,000 to 150,000 clones, roughly 85% of them appearing once. The data are from a study of Ad26.COV2.S vaccination and SARS-CoV-2 variants. Study-wide results and limits: The study found similar non-spike TCR breadth in vaccine and placebo recipients.

The CDR3 is 11 residues long. Per the germline V gene, CDR1 is SGHNT and CDR2 is YYREEE (reference sequence). Between the trimmed V and J ends, which lost 4 bases and 4 bases, there was a span of 3 bases. This sequence originates from a human donor who had recovered from COVID-19. This chain joins TRBV5-4 and TRBJ2-1; D gene unclear. Source: peripheral blood, taken after recovery from COVID-19. The CDR3 nucleotides read TGTGCCAGCAGCATATACAATGAGCAGTTCTTC. Its protein is CASSIYNEQFF.